Below, 20 T cell receptor beta chains from the same sample are listed, as sequenced in a study of T cells after somatic rescue of genetic block. Measured with immunoSEQ multiplex PCR; TCRdb has only the in-frame clones, and not every one. The repertoire consists of around 100,000 clones, with approximately 90% occurring once and the leading ten covering about 1.5%. Material for sequencing was peripheral blood mononuclear cells (PBMCs). The source of these receptors is a woman between 18 and 30 years old.

V usage is TRBV27 and J usage is TRBJ1-2; TRBD1 is a possible D gene (5 bases). Germline V CDR1 and CDR2: MNHEY, SMNVEV (reference sequence). Between the trimmed V and J ends, which lost 5 bases and 4 bases, there was a span of 20 bases. CDR3 length: 16 residues. CDR3 amino acids: CASSLSTGTSSYGYTF. CDR3 nucleotide sequence: TGTGCCAGCAGTCTCTCAACCGGGACCTCTAGCTATGGCTACACCTTC.

This clone was picked up one time. The CDR3 region has the DNA TGCGCCAGCAGCTTGGGACAGGGAGGGAGCTTGGCTGGAAACACCATATATTTT. This codes for CASSLGQGGSLAGNTIYF. This chain links TRBV5-1 with TRBJ1-3; 7 nucleotides line up with TRBD1. This CDR3 spans 18 amino acids. V lost 0 bases, J lost 2 bases, and 11 bases stayed unmatched. CDR1 and CDR2 (germline): SGHRS, YFSETQ.

The CDR3 sequence: CATSRDDQGVFHEQYF. The CDR3 nucleotides read TGTGCCACCAGCAGAGATGATCAGGGAGTTTTCCACGAGCAGTACTTC. The chain is built from TRBV15 and TRBJ2-7; either TRBD1 or TRBD2 may supply D (5 bases each). Trimming cost V 0 bases and J 5 bases, with 17 bases left between them. CDR3 length: 16 amino acids. Germline V gene sequence: CDR1 LNHNV, CDR2 YYDKDF (reference sequence).

Here the CDR3 reads CASSLWTSGGVETQYF. Written as DNA, the CDR3 is TGCGCCAGCAGCTTGTGGACTAGCGGGGGGGTGGAGACCCAGTACTTC. The V gene is TRBV5-1, the J gene TRBJ2-5; TRBD2 matches 15 bases. V shed 1 base, J shed 5 bases, and the junction held 3 bases outside the gene matches. This CDR3 is built from 16 residues. CDR1 SGHRS and CDR2 YFSETQ come from the germline V gene.

The J gene is TRBJ2-1, the V gene TRBV4-1; no clear D gene. This CDR3 comprises 16 residues. CDR1 and CDR2 (germline): MGHRA, YSYEKL. With 3 bases removed from V and 4 bases from J, the gap between germline ends came to 16 bases. CDR3 nucleotides: TGCGCCAGCAGCCAGGGAATAGGGTCAAGTTACAATGAGCAGTTCTTC. Its translation is CASSQGIGSSYNEQFF.

The V and J genes are TRBV10-3 and TRBJ2-1; 9 bases are a match to TRBD2. Germline assignment: CDR1 ENHRY and CDR2 SYGVKD. Trimming took 3 bases from V and 6 from J; bases not matched to a gene: 6. This CDR3 has 15 amino acids. In DNA form, the CDR3 reads TGTGCCATCAGTGATGGCGGGGGGGCCGGCAATGAGCAGTTCTTC. It codes for CAISDGGGAGNEQFF.

This clone showed up just once. The CDR3 loop is CASRKPGVTGDEQFF. The CDR3 bases are TGTGCCAGCAGAAAACCCGGGGTCACAGGGGATGAGCAGTTCTTC. The rearrangement joins TRBV2 to TRBJ2-1; 7 bases agree with TRBD1. Per germline, CDR1 SNHLY and CDR2 FYNNEI. This CDR3 comprises 15 residues. Trimming took 6 bases from V and 8 from J; bases not matched to a gene: 13.

The chain joins TRBV5-1 to TRBJ2-3, with D perhaps matching TRBD2 (7 bases). V gave up 1 base and J gave up 0 bases, with 9 bases separating them. Germline values: CDR1 SGHRS, CDR2 YFSETQ. The CDR3 is 15 residues long. The CDR3 region is CASSLTGGSTDTQYF. In DNA form, the CDR3 reads TGCGCCAGCAGCTTGACGGGGGGCAGCACAGATACGCAGTATTTT.

This rearrangement joins TRBV6-5 to TRBJ2-5; D is tentatively TRBD1 or TRBD2 (5 bases each). This CDR3 has 13 amino acids. V shed 8 bases and J shed 5 bases, with 15 bases lying between them. Looked up from germline, CDR1 is MNHEY and CDR2 is SVGAGI. The CDR3 region has the DNA TGTGCCAGCGGGACGGGCTATGGGGAGACCCAGTACTTC. Translation gives CASGTGYGETQYF.

The chain links TRBV7-7 to TRBJ2-5; 13 positions match TRBD2. The J segment lost 3 bases and the V segment lost 3 bases, leaving 10 bases of the junction unmatched. CDR1 and CDR2 (germline): SSHAT, FNYEAQ (reference sequence). The CDR3 is made up of 18 amino acids. CDR3 DNA: TGTGCCAGCAGCTTTCGACTAGCGGGGGGTCGATTCGAAGAGACCCAGTACTTC. It encodes CASSFRLAGGRFEETQYF.

This sequence joins TRBV11-2 and TRBJ1-5; D not resolved. Germline-derived CDR1 and CDR2 are SGHAT and FQNNGV. There are 14 residues in the CDR3. Trimming shortened V by 2 bases and J by 7 bases, and 12 bases separated the two germline ends. CDR3 sequence (DNA): TGTGCCAGCAGCTTATCCTCTACGGGGCAGCCCCAGCATTTT. It yields the protein CASSLSSTGQPQHF.

The chain has TRBV6-1 and TRBJ1-5; a weak D match, TRBD1 (6 bases). Trimming shortened V by 6 bases and J by 0 bases, and 12 bases separated the two germline ends. CDR3 length: 15 residues. Germline V gives CDR1 MNHNS, CDR2 SASEGT. CDR3 nucleotides: TGTGCCAGCAGCGCACAGGGTAATAGCAATCAGCCCCAGCATTTT. It translates to CASSAQGNSNQPQHF.

The rearrangement uses TRBV7-2 and TRBJ1-1; a weak D match, TRBD1 (5 bases). The CDR3 spans 15 residues. From germline, CDR1 is SGHTA and CDR2 FQGNSA. With 5 bases removed from V and 1 base from J, the gap between germline ends came to 14 bases. CDR3 coding DNA: TGTGCCAGCAGCCCCTTCAGGGCTGCGAACACTGAAGCTTTCTTT. This codes for CASSPFRAANTEAFF. The full variable domain, completed using reference TRBV7-2 and TRBJ1-1, is GAGVSQSPSNKVTEKGKDVELRCDPISGHTALYWYRQSLGQGLEFLIYFQGNSAPDKSGLPSDRFSAERTGGSVSTLTIQRTQQEDSAVYLCASSPFRAANTEAFFGQGTRLTVV.

The chain has TRBV5-6 and TRBJ1-1; the D gene is possibly TRBD1 (5 bases). The V end lost 0 bases, the J end lost 0 bases, and 9 bases lay between the germline ends. The CDR3 sequence is 15 residues long. From germline, CDR1 is SGHDT and CDR2 YYEEEE. The CDR3 region is CASSLAGLMNTEAFF. The CDR3 DNA reads as TGTGCCAGCAGCTTGGCAGGGCTTATGAACACTGAAGCTTTCTTT.

The rearrangement links TRBV9 to TRBJ2-2; 12 bases are a match to TRBD1. The CDR3 runs 15 residues. V gave up 2 bases and J gave up 6 bases; unmatched junction bases: 2. Germline CDR1 SGDLS, CDR2 YYNGEE. The CDR3 loop reads CASSVRDRGPGELFF. In DNA, the CDR3 is TGTGCCAGCAGCGTCCGGGACAGGGGGCCCGGGGAGCTGTTTTTT.

The chain employs TRBV15 and TRBJ1-4, with D maybe TRBD1 (5 bases). The V and J ends lost 5 bases and 6 bases respectively, with 16 bases between them. CDR3 length: 15 residues. CDR1 is LNHNV and CDR2 is YYDKDF in the germline V gene (reference sequence). Here the CDR3 DNA reads TGTGCCACCAGCCCTGGGACGACATCCTATGAAAAACTGTTTTTT. Its translation: CATSPGTTSYEKLFF.

The gene calls are TRBV28 and TRBJ1-2; TRBD1 matches at 7 bases. CDR1 and CDR2 (germline): MDHEN, SYDVKM. V shed 2 bases, J shed 5 bases, and the junction held 5 bases outside the gene matches. The CDR3 is made up of 14 amino acids. In DNA, the CDR3 is TGTGCCAGCAGTTTAGGCGGGACAGCGTATGGCTACACCTTC. It encodes CASSLGGTAYGYTF.

The chain couples TRBV6-5 to TRBJ1-4; 7 bases are a match to TRBD1. The V gene end was trimmed by 0 bases and the J gene end by 7 bases; junction bases not matched to a gene: 5. Germline V lookup: CDR1 MNHEY, CDR2 SVGAGI. The length of the CDR3 is 15 residues. The CDR3 reads CASSYSEAGGEKLFF. CDR3 DNA: TGTGCCAGCAGTTACTCGGAGGCAGGGGGTGAAAAACTGTTTTTT.

This clone showed up just once. This chain uses TRBV6-6 with TRBJ1-2; perhaps TRBD1 as D (6 bases). Germline CDR1 and CDR2: MNHNY and SVGAGI (reference sequence). V lost 6 bases to trimming and J lost 4 bases, with 9 bases between them. The CDR3 sequence is 12 residues long. Here the CDR3 reads CASRRGSYGYTF. The CDR3, as DNA: TGTGCCAGCAGGAGGGGGAGCTATGGCTACACCTTC.

V usage is TRBV7-2 and J usage is TRBJ1-4, with D perhaps TRBD1 (5 bases). The germline V gene has CDR1 SGHTA and CDR2 FQGNSA. CDR3 size: 14 residues. Trimming pared 2 bases from V and 4 bases from J, leaving 8 bases between. CDR3 region: CASSLLGDNEKLFF. The CDR3 DNA reads TGTGCCAGCAGCTTATTAGGGGATAATGAAAAACTGTTTTTT.